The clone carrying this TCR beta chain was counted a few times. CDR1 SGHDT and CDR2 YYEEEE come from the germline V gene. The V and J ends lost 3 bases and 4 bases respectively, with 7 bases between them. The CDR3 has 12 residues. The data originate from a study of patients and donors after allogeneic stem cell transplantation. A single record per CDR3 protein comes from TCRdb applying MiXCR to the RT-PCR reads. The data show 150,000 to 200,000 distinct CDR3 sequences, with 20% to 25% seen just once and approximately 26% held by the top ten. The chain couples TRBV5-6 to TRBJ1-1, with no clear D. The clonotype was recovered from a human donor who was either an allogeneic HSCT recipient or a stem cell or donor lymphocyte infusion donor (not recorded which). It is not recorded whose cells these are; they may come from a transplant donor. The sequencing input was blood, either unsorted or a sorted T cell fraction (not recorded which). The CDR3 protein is CASSYVGTEAFF. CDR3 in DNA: TGTGCCAGCAGCTACGTGGGCACTGAAGCTTTCTTT.